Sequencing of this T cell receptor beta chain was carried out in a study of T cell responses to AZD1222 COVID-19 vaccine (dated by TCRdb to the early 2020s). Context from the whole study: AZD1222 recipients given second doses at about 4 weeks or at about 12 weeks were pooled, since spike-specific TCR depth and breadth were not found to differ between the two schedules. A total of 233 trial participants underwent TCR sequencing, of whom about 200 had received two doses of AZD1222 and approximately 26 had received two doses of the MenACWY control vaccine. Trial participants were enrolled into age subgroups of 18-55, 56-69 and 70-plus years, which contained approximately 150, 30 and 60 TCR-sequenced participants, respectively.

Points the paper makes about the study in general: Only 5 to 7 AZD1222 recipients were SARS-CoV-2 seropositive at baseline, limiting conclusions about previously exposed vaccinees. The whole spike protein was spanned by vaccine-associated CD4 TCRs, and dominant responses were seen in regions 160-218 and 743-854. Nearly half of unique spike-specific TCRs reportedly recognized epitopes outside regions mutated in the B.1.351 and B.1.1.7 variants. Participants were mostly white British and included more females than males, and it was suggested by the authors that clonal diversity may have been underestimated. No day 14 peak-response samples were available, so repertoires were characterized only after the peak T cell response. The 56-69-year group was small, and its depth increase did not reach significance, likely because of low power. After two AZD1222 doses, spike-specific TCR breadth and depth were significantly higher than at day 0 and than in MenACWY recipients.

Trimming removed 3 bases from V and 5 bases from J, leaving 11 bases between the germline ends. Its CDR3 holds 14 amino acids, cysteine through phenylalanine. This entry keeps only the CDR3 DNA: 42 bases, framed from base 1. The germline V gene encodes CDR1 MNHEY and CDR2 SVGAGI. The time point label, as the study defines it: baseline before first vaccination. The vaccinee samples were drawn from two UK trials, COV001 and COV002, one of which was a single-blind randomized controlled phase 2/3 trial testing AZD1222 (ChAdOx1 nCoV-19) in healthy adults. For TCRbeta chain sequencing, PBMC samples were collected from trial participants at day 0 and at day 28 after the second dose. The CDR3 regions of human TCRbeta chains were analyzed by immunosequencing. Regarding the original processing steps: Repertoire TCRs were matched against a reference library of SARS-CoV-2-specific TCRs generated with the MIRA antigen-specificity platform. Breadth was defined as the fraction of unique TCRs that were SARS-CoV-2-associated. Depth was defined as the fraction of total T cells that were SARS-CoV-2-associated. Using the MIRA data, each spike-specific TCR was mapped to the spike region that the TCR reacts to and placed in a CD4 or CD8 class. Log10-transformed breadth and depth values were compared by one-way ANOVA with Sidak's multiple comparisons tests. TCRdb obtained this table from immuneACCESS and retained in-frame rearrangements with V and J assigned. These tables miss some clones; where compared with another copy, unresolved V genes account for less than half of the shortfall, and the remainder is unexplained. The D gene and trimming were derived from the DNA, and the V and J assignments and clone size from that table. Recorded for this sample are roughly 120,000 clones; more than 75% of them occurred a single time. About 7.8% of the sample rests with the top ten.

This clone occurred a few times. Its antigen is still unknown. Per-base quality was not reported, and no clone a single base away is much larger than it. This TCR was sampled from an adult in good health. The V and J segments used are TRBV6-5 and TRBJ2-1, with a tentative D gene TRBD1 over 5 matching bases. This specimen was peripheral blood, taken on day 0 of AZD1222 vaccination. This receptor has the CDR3 CASSYLRANNEQFF. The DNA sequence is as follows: TGTGCCAGCAGTTATCTCAGGGCCAACAATGAGCAGTTCTTC.